The rows below give T cell receptor beta chains drawn from one sample of a study of blood T cell repertoires in COVID-19. Sequencing used immunoSEQ multiplex PCR; TCRdb keeps in-frame clones, though not all of them. The table records 90,000 to 150,000 clones, 65% to 90% of them present only once. Sequenced sample: peripheral blood. Receptors originate from a man aged 80 or over with acute or convalescent COVID-19. The CDR3 runs from the conserved cysteine through the conserved F or W. Each record gives: V gene, D gene, J gene, CDR3 DNA, CDR3 protein. D genes are given only for firm matches.

TRBV19	NA	TRBJ1-5	TGTGCCAGTAGACTGGGGGTCGGGGGAGATCAGCCCCAGCATTTT	CASRLGVGGDQPQHF
TRBV24-1	TRBD1	TRBJ2-1	TGTGCCACCAGTGCCCCGGGACAGGGGAATGAGCAGTTCTTC	CATSAPGQGNEQFF
TRBV28	NA	TRBJ2-5	TGTGCCAGCAGGAGGTCCTATCAAGAGACCCAGTACTTC	CASRRSYQETQYF
TRBV19	NA	TRBJ1-5	TGTGCCAGTAGTATAGGCCGACAAGCCCTTTGGCCCCAGCATTTT	CASSIGRQALWPQHF
TRBV5-1	NA	TRBJ2-7	TGCGCCAGCAGCTGGGGGCAGGGGACCGGCGAGCAGTACTTC	CASSWGQGTGEQYF
TRBV19	TRBD1	TRBJ2-7	TGTGCCAGTAGTCTTCGACAGGGGTCCCGATCCTACGAGCAGTACTTC	CASSLRQGSRSYEQYF
TRBV7-2	TRBD2	TRBJ2-1	TGTGCCAGCAGCTTAGGGCCTAGCGGGAGCTATGAGCAGTTCTTC	CASSLGPSGSYEQFF
TRBV15	TRBD2	TRBJ2-3	TGTGCCACCAGCAGACAACTAGCGGGCACAGATACGCAGTATTTT	CATSRQLAGTDTQYF
TRBV28	TRBD1	TRBJ1-2	TGTGCCAGCAGTTTGGAGCAGGGGGTAGGAGGCTACACCTTC	CASSLEQGVGGYTF
TRBV12-3/TRBV12-4	NA	TRBJ1-1	TGTGCCAGCAGTTTGAAAGGGGCAGCTTTCTTT	CASSLKGAAFF
TRBV5-1	NA	TRBJ1-6	TGCGCCAGCAGCCCGGACATAGGGTATAATTCACCCCTCCACTTT	CASSPDIGYNSPLHF
TRBV5-1	NA	TRBJ1-4	TGCGCCAGCAGCTCGGGGGGTTCGGGTGAAAAACTGTTTTTT	CASSSGGSGEKLFF
TRBV19	TRBD1	TRBJ1-2	TGTGCCAGTAGAGGGGGACAGGGTAACTATGGCTACACCTTC	CASRGGQGNYGYTF
TRBV5-6	TRBD2	TRBJ2-7	TGTGCCAGCAGCATAGCGGGATCTGCCTACGAGCAGTACTTC	CASSIAGSAYEQYF
TRBV29-1	NA	TRBJ2-4	TGCAGCGCTGAACAGGAAAACATTCAGTACTTC	CSAEQENIQYF
TRBV9	TRBD2	TRBJ2-5	TGTGCCAGCAGCCCAAGCGGGAATCAAGAGACCCAGTACTTC	CASSPSGNQETQYF
TRBV19	TRBD1	TRBJ1-5	TGTGCCAGTAGTAGAGGGGACAGGGACAATCAGCCCCAGCATTTT	CASSRGDRDNQPQHF